The clone carrying this T cell receptor beta chain has only a few counts. The CDR3 is made up of 15 amino acids. Trimming removed 1 base from V and 1 base from J, with 9 bases in between. Germline CDR1 is MNHEY and CDR2 is SVGAGI. The entry originates in a study of response to subunit inactivated influenza vaccine. MiXCR, run by TCRdb on the RT-PCR reads, gives a single entry per CDR3 protein. The sample has some 550,000 distinct CDR3 sequences, around 21% seen once. These data are also associated with another study on T cells expressing NK-cell markers. This second report adds: In generating TCR beta cDNA, 5'RACE template switching with UMIs was used. Obtained from sorted CD3+CD56+NKG2C+, CD3+CD56+NKG2C- and CD3+CD56-NKG2C+ T cells were the TCR beta repertoires. Six or seven donors had dominant NKG2C+ clonotypes that comprised roughly 1.0-7.0% of their CD8+ T cells.

This clonotype was obtained from a man in his fifties who received an inactivated influenza vaccine. The chain couples TRBV6-5 to TRBJ2-3, with D perhaps TRBD1 (5 bases). This material consisted of CD4+ T cells sorted from PBMCs, taken 11 to 12 days after vaccination. The CDR3 loop is CASSYYPTGTDTQYF. The CDR3 DNA reads TGTGCCAGCAGTTACTACCCGACAGGCACAGATACGCAGTATTTT.